There are a few counts of the clone carrying this T cell receptor beta chain. The target antigen is unknown. A single record per CDR3 protein comes from TCRdb applying MiXCR to the 5' RACE reads. The data show 530,000 or so distinct CDR3 sequences, 17% seen once. This sample was included in a study of T-cell memory formation after mild COVID-19. Study-level results: A second wave expanding day 15 to 37 was CD4+-biased; contracting clones were balanced. Some clones that responded turned up in pre-infection memory, which suggests that cross-reactive memory joined in.

V dropped 5 bases and J dropped 3; count of bases not matched to a gene: 7. The CDR3 length is 14 residues. Germline loops: CDR1 DFQATT, CDR2 SNEGSKA (reference sequence). Sequencing was done on a sample of PBMCs or a T cell subset sorted from them (not recorded which). This rearrangement joins TRBV20-1 to TRBJ2-3; 8 positions agree with TRBD1. The origin of this receptor is an adult woman who had mild COVID-19 (a few samples of this study predate the infection). Cell type and time point are not known. The CDR3 sequence: CSAEDRVRTDTQYF. CDR3 coding DNA: TGCAGTGCTGAGGACAGGGTCAGAACAGATACGCAGTATTTT.